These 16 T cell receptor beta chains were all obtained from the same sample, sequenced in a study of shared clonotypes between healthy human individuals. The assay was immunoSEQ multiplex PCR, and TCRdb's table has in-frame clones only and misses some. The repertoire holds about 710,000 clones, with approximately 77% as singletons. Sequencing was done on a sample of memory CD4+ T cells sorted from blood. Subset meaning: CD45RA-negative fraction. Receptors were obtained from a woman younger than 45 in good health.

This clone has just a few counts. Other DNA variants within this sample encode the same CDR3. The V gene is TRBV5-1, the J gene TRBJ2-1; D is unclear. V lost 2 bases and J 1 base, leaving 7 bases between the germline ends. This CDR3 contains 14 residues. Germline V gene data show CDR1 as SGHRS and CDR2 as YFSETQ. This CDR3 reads CASSLSSSYNEQFF. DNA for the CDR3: TGCGCCAGCAGCTTAAGTTCATCCTACAATGAGCAGTTCTTC.

The CDR3 reads CASSPYDRVVEQYF. CDR3 bases: TGTGCCAGCAGCCCGTACGACAGGGTGGTCGAGCAGTACTTC. The chain links TRBV5-6 to TRBJ2-7, with TRBD1 identical over 7 bases. The CDR3 totals 14 residues. CDR1 SGHDT and CDR2 YYEEEE come from the germline V gene. V shed 4 bases and J 6 bases; nucleotides not matched to a gene: 10. Together with reference TRBV5-6 and TRBJ2-7, the CDR3 gives the full variable domain: DAGVTQSPTHLIKTRGQQVTLRCSPKSGHDTVSWYQQALGQGPQFIFQYYEEEERQRGNFPDRFSGHQFPNYSSELNVNALLLGDSALYLCASSPYDRVVEQYFGPGTRLTVT.

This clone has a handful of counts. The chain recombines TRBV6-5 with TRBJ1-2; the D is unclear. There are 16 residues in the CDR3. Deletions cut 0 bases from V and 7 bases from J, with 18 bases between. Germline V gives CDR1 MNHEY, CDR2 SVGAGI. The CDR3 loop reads CASSYSTAGSMTGYTF. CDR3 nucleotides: TGTGCCAGCAGTTACTCGACGGCGGGGTCCATGACTGGCTACACCTTC.

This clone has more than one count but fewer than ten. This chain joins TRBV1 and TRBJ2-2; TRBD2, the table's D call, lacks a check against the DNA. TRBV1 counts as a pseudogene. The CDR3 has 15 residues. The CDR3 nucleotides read TGCACCAGCAGCCAAGGTGGGAGAGCCACCGGGGAGCTGTTTTTT. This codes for CTSSQGGRATGELFF.

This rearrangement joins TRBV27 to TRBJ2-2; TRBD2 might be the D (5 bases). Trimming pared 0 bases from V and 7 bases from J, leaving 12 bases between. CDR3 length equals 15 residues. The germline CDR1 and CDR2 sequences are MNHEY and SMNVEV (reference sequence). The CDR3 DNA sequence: TGTGCCAGCAGTTTATCGTCTAGCTGGGTCGGGGAGCTGTTTTTT. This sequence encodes CASSLSSSWVGELFF.

The CDR3 DNA sequence: TGCAGTGCCCGAACAGGGGAAAAACTGTTTTTT. Protein: CSARTGEKLFF. The gene calls are TRBV20-1 and TRBJ1-4; tentative D call: TRBD1 (6 bases). Germline V gives CDR1 DFQATT, CDR2 SNEGSKA (reference sequence). V was trimmed by 6 bases and J by 8 bases, leaving 10 bases between them. The CDR3 runs 11 residues.

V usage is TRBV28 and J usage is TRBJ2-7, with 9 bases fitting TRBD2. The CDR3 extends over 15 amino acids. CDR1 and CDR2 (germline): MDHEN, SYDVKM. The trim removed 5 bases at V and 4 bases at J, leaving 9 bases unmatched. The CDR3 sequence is CASSRPASGTYEQYF. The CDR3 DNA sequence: TGTGCCAGCAGTCGGCCTGCTAGCGGGACATACGAGCAGTACTTC.

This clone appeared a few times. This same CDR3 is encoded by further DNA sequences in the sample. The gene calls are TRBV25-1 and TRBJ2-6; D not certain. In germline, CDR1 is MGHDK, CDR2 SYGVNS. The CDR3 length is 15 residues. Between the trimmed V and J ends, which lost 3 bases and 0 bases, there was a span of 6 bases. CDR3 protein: CASSESGSGANVLTF. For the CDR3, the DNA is TGTGCCAGCAGTGAGTCGGGCTCTGGGGCCAACGTCCTGACTTTC.

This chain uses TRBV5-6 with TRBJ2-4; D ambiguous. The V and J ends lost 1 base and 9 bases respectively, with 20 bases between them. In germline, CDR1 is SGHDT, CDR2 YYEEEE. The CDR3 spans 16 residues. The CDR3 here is CASSLSRPLLLRIQYF. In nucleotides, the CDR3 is TGTGCCAGCAGCTTGTCTCGGCCGTTACTTTTACGCATTCAGTACTTC. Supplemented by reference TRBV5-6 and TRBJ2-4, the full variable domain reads DAGVTQSPTHLIKTRGQQVTLRCSPKSGHDTVSWYQQALGQGPQFIFQYYEEEERQRGNFPDRFSGHQFPNYSSELNVNALLLGDSALYLCASSLSRPLLLRIQYFGAGTRLSVL.

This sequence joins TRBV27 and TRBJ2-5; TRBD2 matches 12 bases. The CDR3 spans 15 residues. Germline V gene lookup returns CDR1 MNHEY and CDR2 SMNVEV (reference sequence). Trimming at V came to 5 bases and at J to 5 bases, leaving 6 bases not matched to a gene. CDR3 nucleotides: TGTGCCAGCAGTCTCGGACTAGCGGGACAGGAGACCCAGTACTTC. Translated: CASSLGLAGQETQYF.

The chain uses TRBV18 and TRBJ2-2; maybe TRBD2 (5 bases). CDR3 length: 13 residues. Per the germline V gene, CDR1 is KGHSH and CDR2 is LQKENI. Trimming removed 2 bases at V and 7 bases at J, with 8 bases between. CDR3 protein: CASSPAGNGELFF. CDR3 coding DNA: TGTGCCAGCTCACCAGCCGGGAACGGGGAGCTGTTTTTT.

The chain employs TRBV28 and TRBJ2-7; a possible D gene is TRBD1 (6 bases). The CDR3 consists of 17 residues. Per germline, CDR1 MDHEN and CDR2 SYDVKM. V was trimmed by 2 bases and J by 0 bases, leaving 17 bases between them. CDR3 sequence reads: CASSLGRWGTSSYEQYF. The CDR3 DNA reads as TGTGCCAGCAGTTTAGGCCGTTGGGGGACAAGCTCCTACGAGCAGTACTTC.

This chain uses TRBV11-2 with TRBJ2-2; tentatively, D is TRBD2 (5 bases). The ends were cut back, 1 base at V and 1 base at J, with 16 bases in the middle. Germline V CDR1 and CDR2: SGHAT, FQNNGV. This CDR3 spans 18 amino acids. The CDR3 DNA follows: TGTGCCAGCAGCTTAGGCGGGCGGGTAGGGAGGAACACCGGGGAGCTGTTTTTT. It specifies CASSLGGRVGRNTGELFF.

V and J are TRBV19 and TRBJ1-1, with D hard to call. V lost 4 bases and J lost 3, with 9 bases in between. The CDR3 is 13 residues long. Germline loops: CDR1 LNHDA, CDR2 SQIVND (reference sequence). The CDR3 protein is CASSNQGYTEAFF. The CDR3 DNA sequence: TGTGCCAGTAGTAATCAAGGGTACACTGAAGCTTTCTTT.

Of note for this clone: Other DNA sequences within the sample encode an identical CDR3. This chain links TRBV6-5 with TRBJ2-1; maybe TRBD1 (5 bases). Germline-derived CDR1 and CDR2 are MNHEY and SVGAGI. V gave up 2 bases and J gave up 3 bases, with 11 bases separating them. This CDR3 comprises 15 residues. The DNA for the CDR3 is TGTGCCAGCAGTTACGGGCAAGGGGTCTACAATGAGCAGTTCTTC. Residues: CASSYGQGVYNEQFF.

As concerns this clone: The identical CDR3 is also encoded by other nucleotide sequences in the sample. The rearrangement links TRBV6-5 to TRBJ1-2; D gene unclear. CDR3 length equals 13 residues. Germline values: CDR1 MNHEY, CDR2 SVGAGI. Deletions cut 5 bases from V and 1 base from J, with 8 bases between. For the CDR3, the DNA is TGTGCCAGCAGTCTCGACCTTAACTATGGCTACACCTTC. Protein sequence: CASSLDLNYGYTF.